The next 19 T cell receptor beta chains were all read from a single sample in a study of T cell responses to AZD1222 COVID-19 vaccine. Sequenced by immunoSEQ multiplex PCR; TCRdb stores in-frame clones only, minus some. The data contain about 21,000 clones, approximately 81% of them seen just once; the ten biggest clones take up around 15%. This specimen was peripheral blood, taken 28 days after the second AZD1222 dose. The receptors here all came from an adult who received the AZD1222 COVID-19 vaccine.

The J gene is TRBJ1-4, the V gene TRBV7-2, with 7 bases aligning to TRBD1. With V trimmed by 8 bases and J by 6 bases, 9 bases remained unmatched. Per the germline V gene, CDR1 is SGHTA and CDR2 is FQGNSA. The CDR3 covers 14 residues. The CDR3 loop reads CASGLDRDDEKLFF. As DNA, the CDR3 is TGTGCCAGCGGACTAGACAGGGACGATGAAAAACTGTTTTTT.

The chain uses TRBV5-5 and TRBJ1-5; the match to TRBD1 covers 8 bases. With V trimmed by 4 bases and J by 5 bases, 5 bases remained unmatched. Germline CDR1 and CDR2: SGHKS and YYEKEE (reference sequence). CDR3 length equals 14 residues. In DNA form, the CDR3 reads TGTGCCAGCAGCAGACAGGGGCAACATCAGCCCCAGCATTTT. As protein: CASSRQGQHQPQHF.

This clone showed up just a few times. The V gene is TRBV9, the J gene TRBJ2-1; 10 bases fit TRBD2. V gave up 2 bases and J gave up 3 bases; unmatched junction bases: 5. The CDR3 covers 16 residues. Germline CDR1 reads SGDLS; CDR2 reads YYNGEE. The CDR3 DNA is TGTGCCAGCAGCGTGGACGGGACTAGCGACTACAATGAGCAGTTCTTC. Translated, it gives CASSVDGTSDYNEQFF. Drawing the rest from reference TRBV9 and TRBJ2-1, the complete variable domain is DSGVTQTPKHLITATGQRVTLRCSPRSGDLSVYWYQQSLDQGLQFLIQYYNGEERAKGNILERFSAQQFPDLHSELNLSSLELGDSALYFCASSVDGTSDYNEQFFGPGTRLTVL.

This clone was seen a single time. The chain couples TRBV10-1 to TRBJ2-3; D is possibly TRBD2 (5 bases). The CDR3 covers 12 residues. V lost 3 bases to trimming and J lost 7 bases, with 8 bases between them. Germline V gives CDR1 WNHNN, CDR2 SYGVQD (reference sequence). CDR3 residues: CASSDGENTQYF. In DNA, the CDR3 is TGCGCCAGCAGTGACGGGGAAAATACGCAGTATTTT.

This clone was seen a handful of times. The chain has TRBV7-9 and TRBJ1-6; the match to TRBD1 covers 7 bases. CDR3 length equals 15 residues. The V and J ends lost 3 bases and 5 bases, in that order; junction bases with no gene match: 4. In germline, CDR1 is SEHNR, CDR2 FQNEAQ (reference sequence). The CDR3 DNA sequence: TGTGCCAGCAGCTTCCCGGGACAGAATAATTCACCCCTCCACTTT. Protein: CASSFPGQNNSPLHF.

The chain is built from TRBV7-3 and TRBJ2-1, with TRBD2 identical over 7 bases. This CDR3 has 16 amino acids. CDR1 is SGHTA and CDR2 is FQGTGA in the germline V gene. The V segment lost 1 base and the J segment 2 bases; nucleotides outside the gene matches: 5. The CDR3 here is CASSLNGGRTYNEQFF. In DNA, the CDR3 is TGTGCCAGCAGCTTAAACGGCGGGAGAACCTACAATGAGCAGTTCTTC.

The gene calls are TRBV5-5 and TRBJ2-1; no clear D gene. The V gene's germline CDR1 is SGHKS and CDR2 YYEKEE (reference sequence). The CDR3 length is 12 residues. V shed 1 base and J shed 8 bases, with 7 bases lying between them. The CDR3 sequence is CASSLQHYEQFF. CDR3 in DNA: TGTGCCAGCAGCTTGCAACACTATGAGCAGTTCTTC.

There are a few counts of this clone. This chain uses TRBV18 with TRBJ1-4; the D is unclear. Trimming took off 4 bases at V and 8 bases at J, with 11 bases between the two ends. The CDR3 extends over 13 amino acids. CDR1 KGHSH and CDR2 LQKENI come from the germline V gene. The CDR3 DNA follows: TGTGCCAGCTCACTCGGGGAGGAAGAAAAACTGTTTTTT. Translated, it gives CASSLGEEEKLFF.

The chain recombines TRBV5-1 with TRBJ1-1; TRBD1 matches 9 bases. The CDR3 sequence is 15 residues long. The V and J ends lost 2 bases and 1 base, in that order; junction bases with no gene match: 3. CDR1 and CDR2 from the germline V gene are SGHRS and YFSETQ. CDR3 sequence: CASSLSGQGNTEAFF. The CDR3 DNA follows: TGCGCCAGCAGCTTATCGGGACAGGGGAACACTGAAGCTTTCTTT.

V and J are TRBV6-5 and TRBJ1-1; 8 bases are a match to TRBD1. The germline V gene encodes CDR1 MNHEY and CDR2 SVGAGI. V was clipped by 7 bases and J by 3 bases; unmatched bases: 7. This CDR3 spans 14 amino acids. The CDR3, as DNA: TGTGCCAGCACCCAACAGGGGGGAGACACTGAAGCTTTCTTT. It specifies CASTQQGGDTEAFF.

This clone was observed once. This chain links TRBV6-2 or TRBV6-3 with TRBJ2-1; D ambiguous. Trimming took 0 bases from V and 6 from J, leaving 12 bases between them. CDR3 length equals 15 residues. CDR1 and CDR2 (germline): MNHEY, SVGEGT. The CDR3 here is CASSYSTLPSNEQFF. CDR3 nucleotide sequence: TGTGCCAGCAGTTACTCGACCCTCCCTAGCAATGAGCAGTTCTTC.

This chain uses TRBV24-1 with TRBJ2-5, with 9 bases that match TRBD2. V lost 3 bases to trimming and J lost 4 bases; unmatched junction nucleotides: 5. This CDR3 region has 15 residues. Germline V gene data show CDR1 as KGHDR and CDR2 as SFDVKD. The CDR3 reads CATSDRSGSRETQYF. The CDR3 DNA follows: TGTGCCACCAGTGATCGTAGCGGGAGTAGAGAGACCCAGTACTTC.

This chain connects TRBV6-6 to TRBJ2-7; maybe TRBD1 (5 bases). V dropped 7 bases and J dropped 3 bases, with 16 bases sitting between them. The length of the CDR3 is 14 residues. The germline V gene has CDR1 MNHNY and CDR2 SVGAGI (reference sequence). The CDR3 coding sequence is TGTGCCAGCAACCAACCTTCAACAGGCTACGAGCAGTACTTC. Amino acid sequence: CASNQPSTGYEQYF.

The chain recombines TRBV19 with TRBJ1-6; D gene uncertain. Trimming left V 6 bases short and J 7 bases short, with 16 bases between. The CDR3 contains 15 residues. CDR1 and CDR2 (germline): LNHDA, SQIVND (reference sequence). The CDR3: CASSDQLGVNSPLHF. Here the CDR3 DNA reads TGTGCCAGTAGCGACCAGCTCGGGGTAAATTCACCCCTCCACTTT.

J is TRBJ2-2 and V is TRBV5-1; the D call may be TRBD1 or TRBD2 (6 bases each). This CDR3 has 14 amino acids. The V and J ends lost 3 bases and 3 bases respectively, with 9 bases between them. Germline values: CDR1 SGHRS, CDR2 YFSETQ. CDR3 sequence reads: CASSSGEDTGELFF. CDR3 in DNA: TGCGCCAGCAGCTCAGGGGAGGACACCGGGGAGCTGTTTTTT. Full variable domain (remainder filled in from reference TRBV5-1 and TRBJ2-2): KAGVTQTPRYLIKTRGQQVTLSCSPISGHRSVSWYQQTPGQGLQFLFEYFSETQRNKGNFPGRFSGRQFSNSRSEMNVSTLELGDSALYLCASSSGEDTGELFFGEGSRLTVL.

The gene calls are TRBV23-1 and TRBJ2-7, with unresolved D. TRBV23-1 is filed as an ORF, its function uncertain. The CDR3 contains 13 residues. V was cut by 7 bases and J by 5 bases, with 15 bases left in between. The CDR3 coding sequence is TGCGCCAGCACTCCTTTAGGGCCGCACGAGCAGTACTTC. This encodes CASTPLGPHEQYF.

V is TRBV5-4 and J is TRBJ2-2; D is ambiguous. This CDR3 is 15 amino acids long. In germline, CDR1 is SGHNT, CDR2 YYREEE (reference sequence). Trimming cost V 4 bases and J 0 bases, with 10 bases left between them. In DNA, the CDR3 is TGTGCCAGCAGCCCGGGCAGGTCGAACACCGGGGAGCTGTTTTTT. It yields the protein CASSPGRSNTGELFF.

The rearrangement uses TRBV2 and TRBJ2-3; 14 bases fit TRBD2. CDR1 is SNHLY, CDR2 FYNNEI, per germline. V lost 10 bases and J lost 5; bases outside the gene matches: 8. The CDR3 contains 15 residues. CDR3 protein: CAITGTSGSRDTQYF. Here the CDR3 DNA reads TGTGCCATCACCGGGACTAGCGGGAGTAGAGATACGCAGTATTTT.

The rearrangement joins TRBV7-8 to TRBJ1-2; 9 nucleotides align to TRBD1. V trimming: 5 bases; J trimming: 5 bases; junction bases outside the gene matches: 6. The CDR3 is made up of 14 amino acids. Germline V gene sequence: CDR1 SGHVS, CDR2 FQNEAQ. In DNA form, the CDR3 reads TGTGCCAGCAGCGCCCGGACAGGGGCGTATGGCTACACCTTC. Residues: CASSARTGAYGYTF.